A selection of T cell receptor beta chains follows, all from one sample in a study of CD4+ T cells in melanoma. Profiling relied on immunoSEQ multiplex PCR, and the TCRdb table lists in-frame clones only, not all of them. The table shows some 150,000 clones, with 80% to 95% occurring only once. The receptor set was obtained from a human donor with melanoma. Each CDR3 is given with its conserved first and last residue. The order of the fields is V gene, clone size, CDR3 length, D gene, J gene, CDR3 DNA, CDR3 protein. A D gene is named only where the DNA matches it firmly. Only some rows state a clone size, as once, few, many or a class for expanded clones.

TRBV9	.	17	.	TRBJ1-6	TGTGCCAGCAGCGCCCCGCGTGGCGAACATTATAATTCACCCCTCCACTTT	CASSAPRGEHYNSPLHF
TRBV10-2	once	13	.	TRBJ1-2	TGCGCCAGCAGGGCAGGGCCACCGTATGGCTACACCTTC	CASRAGPPYGYTF
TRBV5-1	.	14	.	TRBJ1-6	TGCGCCAGCAGCTTGGGGCAGGGTTGGTCACCCCTCCACTTT	CASSLGQGWSPLHF
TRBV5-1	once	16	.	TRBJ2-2	TGCGCCAGCAGACCTCCGGGGGACAGCGGCACCGGGGAGCTGTTTTTT	CASRPPGDSGTGELFF
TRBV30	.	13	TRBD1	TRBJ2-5	TGTGCCTGGAGCACAGGGGCCAGGGAGACCCAGTACTTC	CAWSTGARETQYF
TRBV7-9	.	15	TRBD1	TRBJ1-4	TGTGCCAGCAGCCACCACGGGACAGGGGGCGAAAAACTGTTTTTT	CASSHHGTGGEKLFF
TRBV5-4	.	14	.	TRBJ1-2	TGTGCCAGCAGCTTGTCACAAAGCCACTATGGCTACACCTTC	CASSLSQSHYGYTF
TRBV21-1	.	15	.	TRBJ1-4	TGTGCCAGCAGCACGAATCCCCCCGGACAGGAAAAACTGTTTTTT	CASSTNPPGQEKLFF
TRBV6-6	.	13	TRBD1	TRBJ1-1	TGTGCCAGCGCGGGACAGGGGAACACTGAAGCTTTCTTT	CASAGQGNTEAFF
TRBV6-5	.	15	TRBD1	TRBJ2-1	TGTGCCAGCAGCCTGGACAGGGGACCCCACAATGAGCAGTTCTTC	CASSLDRGPHNEQFF
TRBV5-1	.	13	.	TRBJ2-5	TGCGCCAGCAGCCGAACAGGGCAAGAGACCCAGTACTTC	CASSRTGQETQYF
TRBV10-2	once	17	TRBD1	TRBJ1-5	TGCGCCAGCAGGCCTAGGACAGGGGAGAAGTACAATCAGCCCCAGCATTTT	CASRPRTGEKYNQPQHF
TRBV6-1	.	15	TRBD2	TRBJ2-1	TGTGCCAGCAGTGGCACTAGCGGGGGGAATAATGAGCAGTTCTTC	CASSGTSGGNNEQFF
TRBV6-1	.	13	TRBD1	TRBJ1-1	TGTGCCAGCAGAGTTTCCACAGGGGGTGAAGCTTTCTTT	CASRVSTGGEAFF
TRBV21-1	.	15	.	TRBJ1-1	TGTGCCAGCAGCAAATTCGGCACACTGAACACTGAAGCTTTCTTT	CASSKFGTLNTEAFF
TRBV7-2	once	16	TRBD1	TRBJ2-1	TGTGCCAGCAGCCGTACCGGGACAGGGGCCTACAATGAGCAGTTCTTC	CASSRTGTGAYNEQFF
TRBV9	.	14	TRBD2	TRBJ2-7	TGTGCCAGCAGCGTCACTAGCGGGGGCGACGAGCAGTACTTC	CASSVTSGGDEQYF
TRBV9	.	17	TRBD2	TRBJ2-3	TGTGCCAGCAGCGTAGGGGGAAGCGGGGGTGGCACAGATACGCAGTATTTT	CASSVGGSGGGTDTQYF
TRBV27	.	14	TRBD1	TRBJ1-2	TGTGCCAGCGGGCGGACAGGGGGCGCGGGCGGCTACACCTTC	CASGRTGGAGGYTF
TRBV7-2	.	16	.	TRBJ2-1	TGTGCCAGCAGCTTAGCATCCCCGGTATCCTACAATGAGCAGTTCTTC	CASSLASPVSYNEQFF
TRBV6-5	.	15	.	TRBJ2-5	TGTGCCAGCAGTTACAAGGCTGGGGGTTGGGAGACCCAGTACTTC	CASSYKAGGWETQYF
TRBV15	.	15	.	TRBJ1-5	TGTGCCACCAGCAGAGGAACAGGGAAGAGACAGCCCCAGCATTTT	CATSRGTGKRQPQHF
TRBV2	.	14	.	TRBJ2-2	TGTGCCAGCAGTGTTGCTCGAAGCACCGGGGAGCTGTTTTTT	CASSVARSTGELFF
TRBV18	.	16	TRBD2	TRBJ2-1	TGTGCCAGCTCACCGCCCAGCGGGGGGCTCTACAATGAGCAGTTCTTC	CASSPPSGGLYNEQFF
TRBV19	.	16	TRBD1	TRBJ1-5	TGTGCCAGTAGAGCGGGACAGGGGGGTGGAAATCAGCCCCAGCATTTT	CASRAGQGGGNQPQHF
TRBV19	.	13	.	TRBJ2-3	TGTGCCAGTAGGGGGACTGTCCCAGATACGCAGTATTTT	CASRGTVPDTQYF
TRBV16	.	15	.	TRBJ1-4	TGTGCCAGCAGCCGAAACCGGGCGGCTAATGAAAAACTGTTTTTT	CASSRNRAANEKLFF
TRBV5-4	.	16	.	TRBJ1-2	TGTGCCAGCAGCACCCCCTCGGCAGGTCGCAAGGATGGCTACACCTTC	CASSTPSAGRKDGYTF
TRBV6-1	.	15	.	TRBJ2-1	TGTGCCAGCACCATGACAGGCCGCTCCTACAATGAGCAGTTCTTC	CASTMTGRSYNEQFF
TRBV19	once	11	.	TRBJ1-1	TGTGCCAGTAGGGCGGAGGGGGAAGCTTTCTTT	CASRAEGEAFF
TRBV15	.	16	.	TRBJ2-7	TGTGCCACCAGCAGAGATCGAAACTTAAACTCCTACGAGCAGTACTTC	CATSRDRNLNSYEQYF
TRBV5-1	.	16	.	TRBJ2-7	TGCGCCAGCAGCTTGGCCTCGGGCAGCAACTCCTACGAGCAGTACTTC	CASSLASGSNSYEQYF
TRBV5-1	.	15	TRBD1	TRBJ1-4	TGCGCCAGCGGGGACAGGGGCGCAGCACATGAAAAACTGTTTTTT	CASGDRGAAHEKLFF
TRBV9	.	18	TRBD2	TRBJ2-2	TGTGCCAGCAGCTCCGGACTAGCGGGGGGGGCGAACACCGGGGAGCTGTTTTTT	CASSSGLAGGANTGELFF
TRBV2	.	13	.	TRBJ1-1	TGTGCCAGCAGGGGACTTATTCTCGAGGAAGCTTTCTTT	CASRGLILEEAFF
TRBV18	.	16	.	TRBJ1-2	TGTGCCAGCTCACCAAGGCAGGGTTCTTCCAACTATGGCTACACCTTC	CASSPRQGSSNYGYTF
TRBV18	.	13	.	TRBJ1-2	TGTGCCAGCTCACCAGATGGGGGCGATGGCTACACCTTC	CASSPDGGDGYTF
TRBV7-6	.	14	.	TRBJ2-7	TGTGCCAGCAGCGAAGACAGGTCCTCCTACGAGCAGTACTTC	CASSEDRSSYEQYF
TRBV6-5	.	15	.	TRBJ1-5	TGTGCCAGCAGTTCCGGGGCGGCGGGAAATCAGCCCCAGCATTTT	CASSSGAAGNQPQHF
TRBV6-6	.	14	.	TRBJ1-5	TGTGCCAGCAGTTACCAACCCCCTCCTCAGCCCCAGCATTTT	CASSYQPPPQPQHF
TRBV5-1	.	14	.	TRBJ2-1	TGCGCCAGCAGCTTCCCCCTCGGGGGCGATGAGCAGTTCTTC	CASSFPLGGDEQFF
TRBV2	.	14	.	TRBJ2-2	TGTGCCAGCAGTGAAGTCGGAAACACCGGGGAGCTGTTTTTT	CASSEVGNTGELFF
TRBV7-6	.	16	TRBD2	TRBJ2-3	TGTGCCAGCAGCCGGTTCGGCGGGGGGGCAACAGATACGCAGTATTTT	CASSRFGGGATDTQYF
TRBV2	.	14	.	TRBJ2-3	TGTGCCAGCAGTGATTCCTCCAGGGGAGATACGCAGTATTTT	CASSDSSRGDTQYF
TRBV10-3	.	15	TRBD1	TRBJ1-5	TGTGCCATCGGAGGGACAGCCGGTAGCAATCAGCCCCAGCATTTT	CAIGGTAGSNQPQHF
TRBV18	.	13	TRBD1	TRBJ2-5	TGTGCCAGCTCGAGGGGACAGCAAGAGACCCAGTACTTC	CASSRGQQETQYF
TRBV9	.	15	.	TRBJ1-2	TGTGCCAGCAGCGTAGATCTGGGGCAGCGGTATGGCTACACCTTC	CASSVDLGQRYGYTF
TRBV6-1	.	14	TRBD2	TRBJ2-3	TGTGCCAGCAGTGGTTGGACTAGCGGTGATACGCAGTATTTT	CASSGWTSGDTQYF
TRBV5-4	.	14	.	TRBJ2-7	TGTGCCAGCAGCTTGGACAGGGCTGGCTACGAGCAGTACTTC	CASSLDRAGYEQYF
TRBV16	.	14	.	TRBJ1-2	TGTGCCAGCAGCCAATGGTTGACAAACTATGGCTACACCTTC	CASSQWLTNYGYTF
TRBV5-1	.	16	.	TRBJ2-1	TGCGCCAGCAGCTTGTCTGGAACTCTCTACTACAATGAGCAGTTCTTC	CASSLSGTLYYNEQFF
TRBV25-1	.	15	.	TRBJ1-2	TGTGCCAGCAGTACCAATTCCCTGGGGATGACTTCCTCCACCTTC	CASSTNSLGMTSSTF
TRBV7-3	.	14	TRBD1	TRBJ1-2	TGTGCCAGCAGCTTGGACAGGGGGCTGACCGGCTACACCTTC	CASSLDRGLTGYTF
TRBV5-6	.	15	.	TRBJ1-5	TGTGCCAGCAGCTTGTGGCAGGCAGGGCGACAGCCCCAGCATTTT	CASSLWQAGRQPQHF